These 31 T cell receptor beta chains were all obtained from the same sample, sequenced in a study of cytomegalovirus exposure and HLA in healthy donors. PCR was performed using 60 Vbeta and 13 Jbeta primers. The method was immunoSEQ multiplex PCR; TCRdb's version includes in-frame clones alone and lacks a portion of them. The profile shows under 200,000 clones, around 86% of them singletons. Material: PBMCs. These receptors were taken from a man in his forties in good health and CMV-seropositive.

A few counts support this clone. Other DNA variants within this sample encode the same CDR3. The genes are TRBV27 and TRBJ2-7; 7 bases fit TRBD2. The V segment lost 2 bases and the J segment 3 bases; nucleotides outside the gene matches: 4. The germline CDR1 and CDR2 sequences are MNHEY and SMNVEV (reference sequence). CDR3 length equals 14 residues. The CDR3 is CASSLRGGVYEQYF. The CDR3 DNA follows: TGTGCCAGCAGTTTACGGGGAGGGGTCTACGAGCAGTACTTC.

The V and J genes are TRBV9 and TRBJ2-1; D possibly corresponds to TRBD2 (6 bases). Germline lookup yields CDR1 SGDLS and CDR2 YYNGEE. The CDR3 is 14 amino acids. V lost 0 bases and J lost 7, with 11 bases in between. The CDR3 coding sequence is TGTGCCAGCAGCGTAGCGGGGGTAGGAAATGAGCAGTTCTTC. Translating gives CASSVAGVGNEQFF.

V usage is TRBV10-3 and J usage is TRBJ2-3, with 14 bases aligning to TRBD2. With 4 bases clipped from V and 5 bases from J, the junction kept 2 bases outside the gene matches. Germline CDR1 ENHRY, CDR2 SYGVKD. This CDR3 is built from 15 residues. The CDR3 loop reads CAISAGTSGGDTQYF. For the CDR3, the DNA is TGTGCCATCAGTGCCGGGACTAGCGGGGGAGATACGCAGTATTTT.

The table lists this clone with a few counts. As DNA, the CDR3 is TGTGCCAGCAGTGAAGCGGGGGGCTCCTACAATGAGCAGTTCTTC. Translation gives CASSEAGGSYNEQFF. The chain recombines TRBV6-4 with TRBJ2-1, with TRBD2 identical over 9 bases. Germline-derived CDR1 and CDR2 are MRHNA and SNTAGT. V shed 3 bases, J shed 0 bases, and the junction held 0 bases outside the gene matches. This CDR3 has 15 amino acids.

This chain links TRBV9 with TRBJ1-1, with D unresolved. V gave up 1 base and J gave up 5 bases, with 15 bases separating them. Germline V gene sequence: CDR1 SGDLS, CDR2 YYNGEE. This CDR3 has 15 residues. CDR3 in amino acids: CASSVRDARETEAFF. The CDR3 region has the DNA TGTGCCAGCAGCGTACGTGACGCCCGGGAAACTGAAGCTTTCTTT.

The CDR3 sequence: CASSARTGPYEQYF. CDR3 in DNA: TGTGCCAGCAGCGCCCGGACAGGGCCCTACGAGCAGTACTTC. The V and J genes are TRBV9 and TRBJ2-7, with 8 bases that match TRBD1. From germline, CDR1 is SGDLS and CDR2 YYNGEE. The CDR3 loop spans 14 amino acids. V lost 3 bases, J lost 2 bases, and 4 bases stayed unmatched.

The chain is built from TRBV9 and TRBJ1-5, with 7 bases identical to TRBD1. There are 17 residues in the CDR3. In germline, CDR1 is SGDLS, CDR2 YYNGEE. The trim removed 3 bases at V and 0 bases at J, leaving 9 bases unmatched. The CDR3 DNA follows: TGTGCCAGCAGCGGACGGACAGGACAATATAGCAATCAGCCCCAGCATTTT. Translating it yields CASSGRTGQYSNQPQHF.

The chain recombines TRBV10-2 with TRBJ1-2; D is perhaps TRBD1 (6 bases). Germline lookup yields CDR1 WSHSY and CDR2 SAAADI. V was trimmed by 3 bases and J by 4 bases, leaving 12 bases between them. The CDR3 is 14 amino acids. CDR3 DNA sequence: TGCGCCAGCAGTGACCCGGACAGAACCTATGGCTACACCTTC. The encoded protein is CASSDPDRTYGYTF.

The chain carries TRBV7-9 and TRBJ1-1, with 8 bases identical to TRBD1. The CDR3 is made up of 16 amino acids. Unmatched junction bases numbered 8, after V lost 1 base and J lost 4 bases. Germline CDR1 and CDR2: SEHNR and FQNEAQ (reference sequence). The CDR3 reads CASSLGDRGRGTEAFF. The CDR3 coding sequence is TGTGCCAGCAGCTTAGGAGACAGGGGACGGGGCACTGAAGCTTTCTTT.

The CDR3 loop is CASDRGRETQYF. The CDR3 DNA sequence: TGTGCCAGTGACAGGGGAAGGGAGACCCAGTACTTC. The chain combines TRBV7-9 with TRBJ2-5; 8 bases fit TRBD1. V trimming: 9 bases; J trimming: 5 bases; junction bases outside the gene matches: 5. Germline lookup yields CDR1 SEHNR and CDR2 FQNEAQ (reference sequence). CDR3 length: 12 residues.

V is TRBV27 and J is TRBJ2-5; D remains unclear. V dropped 5 bases and J dropped 1 base, with 8 bases sitting between them. The CDR3 length is 13 residues. CDR1 and CDR2 from the germline V gene are MNHEY and SMNVEV (reference sequence). This CDR3 reads CASSMRAQETQYF. CDR3 nucleotide sequence: TGTGCCAGCAGTATGCGTGCCCAAGAGACCCAGTACTTC.

The chain recombines TRBV29-1 with TRBJ2-5; TRBD1 is a possible D gene (5 bases). The CDR3 runs to 13 residues. Germline-derived CDR1 and CDR2 are SQVTM and ANQGSEA. The V end was cut by 1 base, the J end by 7 bases, with 13 bases between. This CDR3 is CSVEGQGLRTQYF. For the CDR3, the DNA is TGCAGCGTTGAAGGGCAGGGCCTTCGGACCCAGTACTTC.

The genes are TRBV5-4 and TRBJ2-5; a weak D match, TRBD2 (5 bases). The length of the CDR3 is 14 residues. The V end lost 0 bases, the J end lost 2 bases, and 8 bases lay between the germline ends. CDR1 and CDR2 from the germline V gene are SGHNT and YYREEE (reference sequence). CDR3: CASSLGGVQETQYF. The DNA for the CDR3 is TGTGCCAGCAGCTTGGGGGGAGTTCAAGAGACCCAGTACTTC.

The chain recombines TRBV15 with TRBJ1-4, with D tentatively TRBD1 (6 bases). The CDR3 is 14 amino acids. Trimming removed 4 bases from V and 8 bases from J, with 14 bases in between. The V gene's germline CDR1 is LNHNV and CDR2 YYDKDF (reference sequence). The CDR3 loop is CATSNRVTGEKLFF. CDR3 coding DNA: TGTGCCACCAGCAACAGGGTTACGGGGGAAAAACTGTTTTTT.

The rearrangement uses TRBV10-3 and TRBJ2-7; the D gene is possibly TRBD1 (6 bases). The ends were cut back, 8 bases at V and 6 bases at J, with 14 bases in the middle. The V gene's germline CDR1 is ENHRY and CDR2 SYGVKD. CDR3 length: 12 amino acids. CDR3 DNA: TGTGCCATCCGGACAGCCTGGGGCGAGCAGTACTTC. Protein product: CAIRTAWGEQYF.

This clone was seen a handful of times. This sequence joins TRBV14 and TRBJ2-3; a possible D gene is TRBD2 (6 bases). V gave up 4 bases and J gave up 1 base, with 15 bases separating them. This CDR3 is built from 16 residues. The germline V gene encodes CDR1 SGHDN and CDR2 FVKESK. CDR3 protein: CASSPYRDSRTDTQYF. The CDR3, as DNA: TGTGCCAGCAGCCCGTATAGGGACTCCCGCACAGATACGCAGTATTTT.

This chain connects TRBV7-3 to TRBJ2-3; TRBD2 aligns across 11 bases. The junction had 6 bases not matched to a gene; V was cut back by 5 bases and J by 2 bases. Germline CDR1 SGHTA, CDR2 FQGTGA. CDR3 size: 16 residues. The CDR3 DNA follows: TGTGCCAGCAGCCGAGCGACTAGCGGGGACACAGATACGCAGTATTTT. It specifies CASSRATSGDTDTQYF.

This clone was seen a handful of times. The chain couples TRBV5-4 to TRBJ1-1, with TRBD1 as a possible D gene (5 bases). CDR1 SGHNT and CDR2 YYREEE come from the germline V gene (reference sequence). The CDR3 covers 13 residues. Between the trimmed V and J ends, which lost 3 bases and 4 bases, there was a span of 10 bases. CDR3 DNA: TGTGCCAGCAGCTCGGGGGGTTCCACTGAAGCTTTCTTT. Amino acid sequence: CASSSGGSTEAFF. Together with reference TRBV5-4 and TRBJ1-1, the CDR3 gives the full variable domain: ETGVTQSPTHLIKTRGQQVTLRCSSQSGHNTVSWYQQALGQGPQFIFQYYREEENGRGNFPPRFSGLQFPNYSSELNVNALELDDSALYLCASSSGGSTEAFFGQGTRLTVV.

The rearrangement uses TRBV2 and TRBJ1-5, with 7 positions matching TRBD1. Germline assignment: CDR1 SNHLY and CDR2 FYNNEI. V lost 8 bases, J lost 2 bases, and 12 bases stayed unmatched. This CDR3 region has 16 residues. CDR3 loop: CASLRDRESRNQPQHF. The CDR3 coding sequence is TGTGCCAGCCTCCGAGACAGGGAAAGCCGCAATCAGCCCCAGCATTTT.

The CDR3 sequence: CASSSRGSVADTQYF. CDR3 DNA: TGTGCCAGCAGTTCCCGGGGGTCGGTCGCAGATACGCAGTATTTT. The chain joins TRBV27 to TRBJ2-3; TRBD2 is a possible D gene (6 bases). V lost 4 bases and J lost 4, with 15 bases in between. The CDR3 has 15 residues. The germline V gene encodes CDR1 MNHEY and CDR2 SMNVEV (reference sequence).

This clone was seen a handful of times. The rearrangement uses TRBV30 and TRBJ2-7, with 9 nucleotides matching TRBD1. CDR3 size: 15 residues. The germline V gene has CDR1 GTSNPN and CDR2 SVGIG (reference sequence). J gave up 4 bases and V 2 bases, and 9 bases lay outside the gene matches. The CDR3 DNA is TGTGCCTGGAGTTCCGACGGACAGGGGTTTTACGAGCAGTACTTC. As protein: CAWSSDGQGFYEQYF.

J is TRBJ2-7 and V is TRBV11-2; TRBD1 might be the D (6 bases). The V and J ends lost 0 bases and 3 bases respectively, with 12 bases between them. CDR1 is SGHAT and CDR2 is FQNNGV in the germline V gene. CDR3 length: 15 amino acids. The CDR3: CASSLEETGLYEQYF. CDR3 nucleotide sequence: TGTGCCAGCAGCTTAGAGGAGACAGGCCTCTACGAGCAGTACTTC. The complete variable domain, with remaining parts taken from reference TRBV11-2 and TRBJ2-7, reads EAGVAQSPRYKIIEKRQSVAFWCNPISGHATLYWYQQILGQGPKLLIQFQNNGVVDDSQLPKDRFSAERLKGVDSTLKIQPAKLEDSAVYLCASSLEETGLYEQYFGPGTRLTVT.

The rearrangement links TRBV7-2 to TRBJ1-1, with D uncertain. The germline V gene has CDR1 SGHTA and CDR2 FQGNSA. CDR3 length: 14 residues. The germline V and J ends were trimmed by 2 bases and 0 bases, with 7 bases remaining between them. This CDR3 reads CASSLSIMNTEAFF. CDR3 bases: TGTGCCAGCAGCTTAAGCATCATGAACACTGAAGCTTTCTTT.

The rearrangement uses TRBV6-5 and TRBJ2-7; 7 nucleotides align to TRBD1. Germline values: CDR1 MNHEY, CDR2 SVGAGI. This CDR3 spans 16 amino acids. V shed 4 bases and J 0 bases; nucleotides not matched to a gene: 9. CDR3 DNA: TGTGCCAGCAGTTGGGACAGACGACAACCCTCCTACGAGCAGTACTTC. Encoded protein: CASSWDRRQPSYEQYF.

The rearrangement joins TRBV4-3 to TRBJ2-7; possibly TRBD1 for D (6 bases). Trimming stripped 1 base from V and 5 bases from J, with 18 bases between. CDR1 and CDR2 (germline): LGHNA, YSLEER. This CDR3 contains 16 residues. CDR3 protein: CASSQVTGRRTDEQYF. The CDR3 coding sequence is TGCGCCAGCAGCCAAGTGACAGGCCGACGTACCGACGAGCAGTACTTC.

The chain links TRBV30 to TRBJ1-4, with 12 bases aligning to TRBD1. Germline CDR1 reads GTSNPN; CDR2 reads SVGIG (reference sequence). V gave up 5 bases and J gave up 4 bases; unmatched junction bases: 11. The CDR3 is 17 residues long. For the CDR3, the DNA is TGTGCCTGGCGCTCCGGGACAGGGGGCGCGAATAATGAAAAACTGTTTTTT. Its translation: CAWRSGTGGANNEKLFF. Supplemented by reference TRBV30 and TRBJ1-4, the full variable domain reads SQTIHQWPATLVQPVGSPLSLECTVEGTSNPNLYWYRQAAGRGLQLLFYSVGIGQISSEVPQNLSASRPQDRQFILSSKKLLLSDSGFYLCAWRSGTGGANNEKLFFGSGTQLSVL.

This clone was observed once. The rearrangement links TRBV11-2 to TRBJ2-1; D is perhaps TRBD2 (5 bases). The CDR3 is made up of 16 amino acids. The ends were cut back, 3 bases at V and 9 bases at J, with 21 bases in the middle. Germline CDR1 SGHAT, CDR2 FQNNGV. The DNA for the CDR3 is TGTGCCAGCAGCTTTTCGGCGGGCGAGAGTGGCGCTGAGCAGTTCTTC. It is translated as CASSFSAGESGAEQFF.

In this sample, this clone turned up once. The genes are TRBV9 and TRBJ2-5, with a tentative D call TRBD2 (5 bases). The CDR3 extends over 16 amino acids. CDR1 is SGDLS, CDR2 YYNGEE, per germline. Trimming stripped 0 bases from V and 2 bases from J, with 14 bases between. The CDR3 sequence is CASSVARGLGQETQYF. The CDR3 DNA reads TGTGCCAGCAGCGTAGCGAGAGGGTTAGGGCAAGAGACCCAGTACTTC. The variable domain in full, with the rest retrieved from reference TRBV9 and TRBJ2-5, is DSGVTQTPKHLITATGQRVTLRCSPRSGDLSVYWYQQSLDQGLQFLIQYYNGEERAKGNILERFSAQQFPDLHSELNLSSLELGDSALYFCASSVARGLGQETQYFGPGTRLLVL.

This chain uses TRBV4-3 with TRBJ2-5; 8 bases agree with TRBD2. CDR3 length equals 17 residues. J was trimmed by 5 bases and V by 0 bases; bases with no gene match: 11. The germline V gene has CDR1 LGHNA and CDR2 YSLEER. CDR3 in DNA: TGCGCCAGCAGCCAAGATGTAGGGACTAGTGGATGGGAGACCCAGTACTTC. Its protein product is CASSQDVGTSGWETQYF.

The chain uses TRBV6-6 and TRBJ2-2, with 9 nucleotides matching TRBD1. The CDR3 has 14 residues. Germline V lookup: CDR1 MNHNY, CDR2 SVGAGI (reference sequence). The trim removed 6 bases at V and 4 bases at J, leaving 3 bases unmatched. CDR3 nucleotides: TGTGCCAGCAGGGGACAGGGATTCACCGGGGAGCTGTTTTTT. Protein sequence: CASRGQGFTGELFF.

The chain uses TRBV25-1 and TRBJ2-7; D remains unclear. This CDR3 is built from 11 residues. The V and J ends lost 6 bases and 3 bases respectively, with 6 bases between them. From germline, CDR1 is MGHDK and CDR2 SYGVNS. The DNA of the CDR3 is TGTGCCAGCAGAAGAGTCTACGAGCAGTACTTC. Its protein product is CASRRVYEQYF.